This T cell receptor (beta chain) came from a study of blood T cell repertoires in COVID-19. Study details: From T cells, B-cell-depleted T cells, or PBMCs came the material, which was cDNA or gDNA.

TCRdb's copy holds only in-frame clones and misses some; the assay was immunoSEQ multiplex PCR. Of approximately 150,000 clones in the sample, approximately 89% were seen once. The TCR originated in a man aged 60 to 75 with active or convalescent COVID-19. Sequenced material: peripheral blood.

In DNA form, the CDR3 reads TGTGCCAGCTCACCACAGTACAGGATTAGCACAGATACGCAGTATTTT. It encodes CASSPQYRISTDTQYF. The chain has TRBV18 and TRBJ2-3; a possible D gene is TRBD1 (5 bases). CDR3 length equals 16 residues. The V gene's germline CDR1 is KGHSH and CDR2 LQKENI. Deletions cut 1 base from V and 0 bases from J, with 11 bases between. Variable domain in full (rest from reference TRBV18 and TRBJ2-3): NAGVMQNPRHLVRRRGQEARLRCSPMKGHSHVYWYRQLPEEGLKFMVYLQKENIIDESGMPKERFSAEFPKEGPSILRIQQVVRGDSAAYFCASSPQYRISTDTQYFGPGTRLTVL.